Presented here are 10 T cell receptor beta chains from one specimen sequenced in a study of cytomegalovirus exposure and HLA in healthy donors. Primers included in the PCR were 60 Vbeta and 13 Jbeta primers. Profiled with immunoSEQ multiplex PCR; TCRdb holds only in-frame clones, not every one. There are tens of thousands of clones in the sample; about three quarters occur only once, and roughly 3% lies in the top ten. The sample taken for sequencing was PBMCs. Source of these receptors: a middle-aged man in good health and CMV-seropositive.

V usage is TRBV30 and J usage is TRBJ2-7; 8 nucleotides line up with TRBD2. Germline V lookup: CDR1 GTSNPN, CDR2 SVGIG (reference sequence). V shed 5 bases and J 3 bases; nucleotides not matched to a gene: 9. This CDR3 comprises 14 residues. The CDR3 sequence is CAWGSPGLVYEQYF. The CDR3 coding sequence is TGTGCCTGGGGTAGTCCGGGACTAGTCTACGAGCAGTACTTC. The full variable domain, rest sourced from reference TRBV30 and TRBJ2-7, is SQTIHQWPATLVQPVGSPLSLECTVEGTSNPNLYWYRQAAGRGLQLLFYSVGIGQISSEVPQNLSASRPQDRQFILSSKKLLLSDSGFYLCAWGSPGLVYEQYFGPGTRLTVT.

The chain uses TRBV5-6 and TRBJ2-4; TRBD1 agrees at 7 bases. There are 16 residues in the CDR3. CDR1 and CDR2 from the germline V gene are SGHDT and YYEEEE. J was trimmed by 7 bases and V by 4 bases; bases with no gene match: 14. CDR3 protein: CASSRQGQLFSNIQYF. The CDR3 coding sequence is TGTGCCAGCAGCCGGCAGGGACAGTTGTTTTCGAACATTCAGTACTTC. Supplemented by reference TRBV5-6 and TRBJ2-4, the full variable domain reads DAGVTQSPTHLIKTRGQQVTLRCSPKSGHDTVSWYQQALGQGPQFIFQYYEEEERQRGNFPDRFSGHQFPNYSSELNVNALLLGDSALYLCASSRQGQLFSNIQYFGAGTRLSVL.

This chain connects TRBV13 to TRBJ2-7; D is unresolved. Germline loops: CDR1 PRHDT, CDR2 FYEKMQ (reference sequence). CDR3 size: 12 residues. V gave up 4 bases and J gave up 0 bases, with 4 bases separating them. CDR3 amino acids: CASSSNSYEQYF. The DNA for the CDR3 is TGTGCCAGCAGCTCCAACTCCTACGAGCAGTACTTC.

This chain connects TRBV5-6 to TRBJ1-1; no clear D. The germline V gene has CDR1 SGHDT and CDR2 YYEEEE. The CDR3 totals 12 residues. Trimming took off 1 base at V and 7 bases at J, with 8 bases between the two ends. Written as DNA, the CDR3 is TGTGCCAGCAGCTTGAACATCGATGAAGCTTTCTTT. It encodes CASSLNIDEAFF.

This clone is medium-sized. J is TRBJ1-5 and V is TRBV6-1; D gene uncertain. The V and J ends lost 1 base and 7 bases respectively, with 17 bases between them. The CDR3 is made up of 16 amino acids. CDR1 MNHNS and CDR2 SASEGT come from the germline V gene. CDR3 DNA: TGTGCCAGCAGTGAAGGGGCAGGTCTTGGAGGGCAGCCCCAGCATTTT. Amino acids: CASSEGAGLGGQPQHF.

V is TRBV10-3 and J is TRBJ2-1; possibly TRBD2 for D (6 bases). Germline CDR1 ENHRY, CDR2 SYGVKD. V was clipped by 4 bases and J by 2 bases, with 12 bases between them. The CDR3 length is 15 residues. The CDR3 reads CAISVREDPYNEQFF. CDR3 nucleotide sequence: TGTGCCATCAGTGTTAGGGAGGACCCCTACAATGAGCAGTTCTTC.

This clone was seen only once. The chain carries TRBV6-1 and TRBJ1-2; 8 nucleotides align to TRBD1. The CDR3 is made up of 14 amino acids. V trimming: 1 base; J trimming: 8 bases; junction bases outside the gene matches: 6. Looked up from germline, CDR1 is MNHNS and CDR2 is SASEGT. The CDR3, as DNA: TGTGCCAGCAGTGAAGAGGCAGGGGGCTCCGGCTACACCTTC. Encoded protein: CASSEEAGGSGYTF.

The chain joins TRBV19 to TRBJ1-6, with D unclear. Trimming stripped 7 bases from V and 13 bases from J, with 17 bases between. The CDR3 covers 13 residues. CDR1 LNHDA and CDR2 SQIVND come from the germline V gene (reference sequence). Here the CDR3 reads CASTSGRWMPLHF. CDR3 DNA sequence: TGTGCCAGTACCTCAGGTCGGTGGATGCCCCTCCACTTT.

This chain uses TRBV5-1 with TRBJ2-1; 7 nucleotides align to TRBD2. The CDR3 extends over 14 amino acids. J was trimmed by 6 bases and V by 4 bases; bases with no gene match: 7. The V gene's germline CDR1 is SGHRS and CDR2 YFSETQ. The CDR3 reads CASSGSSGSNEQFF. CDR3 bases: TGCGCCAGCAGCGGCTCTAGCGGAAGCAATGAGCAGTTCTTC.

This rearrangement joins TRBV4-2 to TRBJ2-7, with unresolved D. Trimming stripped 3 bases from V and 0 bases from J, with 6 bases between. This CDR3 spans 13 amino acids. Germline CDR1 and CDR2: LGHNA and YNFKEQ. The CDR3: CASSQSGSYEQYF. The CDR3 nucleotides are TGTGCCAGCAGCCAGTCCGGCTCCTACGAGCAGTACTTC.